The 5 T cell receptor beta chains given below trace back to one sample, sequenced in a study of blood T cell repertoires in COVID-19. Profiled with immunoSEQ multiplex PCR; TCRdb holds only in-frame clones, not every one. The sample holds roughly 230,000 clones, approximately 88% seen once. The specimen sequenced was peripheral blood. The source is a human donor in a cohort sampled during active COVID-19.

The CDR3 DNA follows: TGTGCCAGCAGTGAAGCGCTTCTAGCGGGAGGAGCAGGGGCCAACGTCCTGACTTTC. It encodes CASSEALLAGGAGANVLTF. The chain carries TRBV2 and TRBJ2-6; TRBD2 aligns across 11 bases. Germline V CDR1 and CDR2: SNHLY, FYNNEI. V lost 0 bases and J lost 4; bases outside the gene matches: 8. The CDR3 has 19 amino acids.

This chain connects TRBV10-3 to TRBJ2-5, with D possibly TRBD2 on 6 matching bases. The CDR3 has 13 residues. Germline V gene sequence: CDR1 ENHRY, CDR2 SYGVKD. The V end lost 6 bases, the J end lost 5 bases, and 13 bases lay between the germline ends. DNA for the CDR3: TGTGCCATCAGATCGGGAGTTCGGGAGACCCAGTACTTC. This codes for CAIRSGVRETQYF.

The genes are TRBV7-2 and TRBJ2-6; D gene uncertain. V lost 4 bases, J lost 0 bases, and 10 bases lay in between. In germline, CDR1 is SGHTA, CDR2 FQGNSA. The CDR3 has 16 residues. CDR3 protein: CASSSVPASGANVLTF. The CDR3 bases are TGTGCCAGCAGCTCAGTACCCGCCTCTGGGGCCAACGTCCTGACTTTC.

This sequence joins TRBV18 and TRBJ2-7; perhaps TRBD2 as D (6 bases). Germline-derived CDR1 and CDR2 are KGHSH and LQKENI. V was pared by 5 bases and J by 3 bases, with 14 bases between. The CDR3 covers 14 residues. CDR3 sequence reads: CASSSTSFDYEQYF. CDR3 sequence (DNA): TGTGCCAGCTCATCGACTAGTTTTGACTACGAGCAGTACTTC.

The rearrangement links TRBV30 to TRBJ1-5, with a possible D match to TRBD1 (6 bases). The CDR3 length is 14 residues. Germline V CDR1 and CDR2: GTSNPN, SVGIG (reference sequence). Trimming pared 4 bases from V and 6 bases from J, leaving 16 bases between. The CDR3 DNA reads as TGTGCCTGGACCGGTAGGGGGAAGCGTCAGCCCCAGCATTTT. This translates into CAWTGRGKRQPQHF.